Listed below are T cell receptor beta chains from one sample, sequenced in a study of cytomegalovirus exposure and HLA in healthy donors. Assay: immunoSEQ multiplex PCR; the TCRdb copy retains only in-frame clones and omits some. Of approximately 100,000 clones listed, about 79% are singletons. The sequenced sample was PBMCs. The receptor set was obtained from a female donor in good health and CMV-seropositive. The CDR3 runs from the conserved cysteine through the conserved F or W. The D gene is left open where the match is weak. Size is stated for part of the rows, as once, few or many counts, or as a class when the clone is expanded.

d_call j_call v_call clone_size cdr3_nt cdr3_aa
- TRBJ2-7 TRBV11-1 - TGTGCCAGCAGCTTAGGAACCACTGGAGGAACCTACGAGCAGTACTTC CASSLGTTGGTYEQYF
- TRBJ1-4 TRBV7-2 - TGTGCCAGCAGCTTAGAGGGAGCAACTAATGAAAAACTGCTTTTT CASSLEGATNEKLLF
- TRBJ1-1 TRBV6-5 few TGTGCCAGCAATTACAGGCAGGGGAGCACTGAAGCTTTCTTT CASNYRQGSTEAFF
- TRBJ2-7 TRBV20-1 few TGCAGTGCTCGGGCCTACGAGCAGTACTTC CSARAYEQYF
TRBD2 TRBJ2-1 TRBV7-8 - TGTGCCAGCAGCTTCCTAGCGGGGACGCGTGATGAGCAGTTCTTC CASSFLAGTRDEQFF
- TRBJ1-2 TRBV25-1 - TGTGCCAGCAGTGGACCTCGGGGGAACTATGGCTACACCTTC CASSGPRGNYGYTF
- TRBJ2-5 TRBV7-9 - TGTTCCAGCAGCTACAGGGAGTCGACCCAGTACTTC CSSSYRESTQYF
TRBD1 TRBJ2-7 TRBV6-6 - TGTGCCAGCAGTTACTCGGAGACAGGGCACGAGCAGTACTTC CASSYSETGHEQYF
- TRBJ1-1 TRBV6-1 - TGTGCCAGCAGATCTGGGGGGGCCCCTGAAGCTTTCTTT CASRSGGAPEAFF
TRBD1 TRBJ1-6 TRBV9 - TGTGCCAGCAGCGGCCACAGGGGCGGCAATTCACCCCTCCACTTT CASSGHRGGNSPLHF
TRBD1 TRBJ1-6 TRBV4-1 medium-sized TGCGCCAGCAGCCACACAATCCGGACAGGGGCCGCGGGAATGCCCCTCCACTTT CASSHTIRTGAAGMPLHF
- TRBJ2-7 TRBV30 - TGTGCCAGGAGGGGGGGCAGGGGGAACCCCTACGAGCAGTACTTC CARRGGRGNPYEQYF
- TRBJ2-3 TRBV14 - TGTGCCAGCAGCCAAGATACACCGGGACTTATTATACCCGATAGCACAGATACGCAGTATTTT CASSQDTPGLIIPDSTDTQYF
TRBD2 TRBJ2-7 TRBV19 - TGTGCCAGTAGGAGTAGCGGGAGCCCCCCGTTTGAGCAGTACTTC CASRSSGSPPFEQYF
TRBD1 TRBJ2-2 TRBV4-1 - TGCGCCAGCAGCCAAGTCGGACAGGGAGGTGGGGAGCTGTTTTTT CASSQVGQGGGELFF
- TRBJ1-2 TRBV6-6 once TGTGCCAGCAGTTACATACAGGGTGGTAACTATGGCTACACCTTC CASSYIQGGNYGYTF
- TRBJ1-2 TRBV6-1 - TGTGCCAGCAGTACAAACTATGGCTACACCTTC CASSTNYGYTF
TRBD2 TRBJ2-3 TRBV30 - TGTGCCTGGAGTGTGGGCGGGACTAGGTACACAGATACGCAGTATTTT CAWSVGGTRYTDTQYF
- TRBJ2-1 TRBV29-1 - TGCAGCGTTGTGTACAGGGAATTTCCTGAGCAGTTCTTC CSVVYREFPEQFF
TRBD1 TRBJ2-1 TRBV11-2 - TGTGCCAGCAGCTCGGGACAGGGGCTCGTTAATGAGCAGTTCTTC CASSSGQGLVNEQFF
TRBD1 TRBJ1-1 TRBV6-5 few TGTGCCAGCAGGGGGACAGGTGGAGACACTGAAGCTTTCTTT CASRGTGGDTEAFF
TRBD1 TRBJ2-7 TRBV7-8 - TGTGCCAGCAGCCCAGGGGGATACGAGCAGTACTTC CASSPGGYEQYF
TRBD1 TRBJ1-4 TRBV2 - TGTGCCAGCAGTGGGCGGGACAGGGGGGAACCTAATGAAAAACTGTTTTTT CASSGRDRGEPNEKLFF
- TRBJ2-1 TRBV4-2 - TGTGCCAGCAGCCCCCCCAGCGGTGAACCCAATGAGCAGTTCTTC CASSPPSGEPNEQFF
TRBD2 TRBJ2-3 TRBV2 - TGTGCCAGCAAGGTACAGGGAGGCGCGGGAGGCCTAGATACGCAGTATTTT CASKVQGGAGGLDTQYF
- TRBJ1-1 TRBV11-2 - TGTGCCAGCGAGCCCCTGGGGGGGCGAAGCACTGAAGCTTTCTTT CASEPLGGRSTEAFF
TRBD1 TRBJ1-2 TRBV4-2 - TGTGCCAGCAGCCTGACAGGGGGTGAAGGCTATGGCTACACCTTC CASSLTGGEGYGYTF
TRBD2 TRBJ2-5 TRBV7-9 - TGTGCCAGCAGCTCCCTGGCGGGAGAAGAGACCCAGTACTTC CASSSLAGEETQYF
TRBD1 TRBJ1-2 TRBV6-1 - TGTGCCAGCAGGACAGGACAGGGGGGAGGCTACACCTTC CASRTGQGGGYTF
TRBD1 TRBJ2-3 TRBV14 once TGTGCCAGCAGCCCTAGACCCGGGACAGGGAGGCCAGATACGCAGTATTTT CASSPRPGTGRPDTQYF
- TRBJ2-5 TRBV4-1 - TGCGCCAGCAGCCAATTGGGCGGAGGGGTGGAGACCCAGTACTTC CASSQLGGGVETQYF
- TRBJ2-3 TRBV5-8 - TGTGCCAGCAGCTCAGCTTCAGGAGATACGCAGTATTTT CASSSASGDTQYF
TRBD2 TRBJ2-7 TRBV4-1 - TGCGCCAGCAGCCAAGATCCTCCGGGACTAGCTTACGAGCAGTACTTC CASSQDPPGLAYEQYF
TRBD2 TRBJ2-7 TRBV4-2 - TGTGCCAGCAGCCAAGTAGCGGGACTAGCGTACTCCTACGAGCAGTACTTC CASSQVAGLAYSYEQYF
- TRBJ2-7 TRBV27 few TGTGCCAGTGCCAGGGGCTACGAGCAGTACTTC CASARGYEQYF
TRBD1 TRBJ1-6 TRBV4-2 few TGTGCCAGCAGCTACGGACAGGTCCAGGCCCTCCACTTT CASSYGQVQALHF
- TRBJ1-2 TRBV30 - TGTGCCTGGAGCGTAGTAAGTGACCCTCGCACGGGCTATGGCTACACCTTC CAWSVVSDPRTGYGYTF
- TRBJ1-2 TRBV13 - TGTGCCAGCAGCTTAGGCCAGGGTAACTATGGCTACACCTTC CASSLGQGNYGYTF
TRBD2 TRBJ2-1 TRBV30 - TGTGCCTGGAGTGAGGGGGCTAGCGGGAGTCGTGAGCAGTTCTTC CAWSEGASGSREQFF
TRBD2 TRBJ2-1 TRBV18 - TGTGCCAGCTCGAAGCCACTAGCGGCCTACAATGAGCAGTTCTTC CASSKPLAAYNEQFF
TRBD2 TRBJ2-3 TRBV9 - TGTGCCAGCAGCGGTGGCCAGCGGGGCCCCAGCAGCACAGATACGCAGTATTTT CASSGGQRGPSSTDTQYF
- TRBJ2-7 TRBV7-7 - TGTGCCAGCAGCTTAGCGCGACACATATCCTACGAGCAGTACTTC CASSLARHISYEQYF
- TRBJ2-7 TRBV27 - TGTGCCAGCAGTTTACGGGGCTACGAGCAGTACTTC CASSLRGYEQYF